What follows describes a single T cell receptor beta chain. Its antigen remains unidentified. Nothing much larger sits one base from this clone, and base qualities are not available. This record belongs to a study of shared clonotypes between healthy human individuals (dated by TCRdb to the early 2020s). Turning to the overall study: The cohort included a few men and a couple of women between 18 and 49 years of age. Between about 0.94 and 8.9 billion PBMCs per donor were obtained by leukapheresis. For each donor, three plates each were used for CD4 naive and CD4 memory, two plates were used for CD8 naive, and one plate was used for CD8 memory. To estimate repertoire size and how much clonotypes are shared between individuals, the study performed deep sequencing of blood TCR repertoires from 4 to 6 healthy adults. Libraries were prepared and TCR repertoires were sequenced by different laboratories using diverse techniques, in order to increase sequencing depth and limit assay-specific biases.

The donors were healthy, HIV-negative adults with no recently reported acute infections or vaccinations. Only Caucasian adults living in Nashville, Tennessee, USA were represented among the donors. CD4+ T cells were enriched by magnetic negative selection; naive cells were then positively selected on CD45RA, and the negative fraction formed the memory subset. After blood collection by leukapheresis, PBMCs were isolated using Ficoll-Histopaque density gradient centrifugation and then cryopreserved in the vapor phase of liquid nitrogen. Analytical flow cytometry was used to check the purity and quantity of each magnetically sorted T cell population. From each sorted fraction, genomic DNA was isolated and quantified by UV absorbance on a Nanodrop 2000c. Paper-wide results and their limitations: Sampling was limited to blood, and TCR repertoires in tissue likely differ from TCR repertoires in blood. Because the study included only a small number of donors, the genetic and exposure-history diversity represented was limited. Naive subsets generally had larger estimated clonotype richness than memory subsets. Across four donors, approximately 5% of naive CD4, roughly 3.5% of naive CD8, approximately 2.5% of memory CD4, and under 0.45% of memory CD8 clonotypes were shared. Pairwise subsampling led to the expectation that sequencing depth would affect the degree of clonotype sharing among donors. Clonotypes shared by all four sorted-subset donors showed higher generation probabilities than non-shared clonotypes. Even with the large sequencing depth, rarefaction of the sorted-subset datasets indicated that sequencing was incomplete.

Using the deep immunoSEQ assay, TCR CDR3 regions were amplified from genomic DNA by multiplex PCR. For each cell subset, the extracted genomic DNA was distributed evenly across all wells of several immunoSEQ 96-well plates, and each plate served as one replicate. For sorted subsets, roughly 200 ng of genomic DNA, equivalent to tens of thousands of T cell genomes, went into each replicate PCR. Purified libraries were quantified with a Qubit 3.0 fluorometer, sized on a Bioanalyzer 2100, and re-quantified with the KAPA Library Quantification kit. A separate single-read 150-cycle Illumina NextSeq 550 flow cell was used to sequence each immunoSEQ 96-well plate. From the authors' description of their analysis: Because the immunoSEQ output held only junctional sequences and lacked quality scores, the filtering could not match the filtering applied to full-length reads. Sequences were annotated with PyIR, a Python wrapper for IgBLAST v1.9, using IMGT germline references to assign V/J genes and CDR3. Reads were filtered out if the reads had weak V/J assignments (E-value above 1e-6), no CDR3, stop codons, out-of-frame junctions, or ambiguous translated residues. V3J clonotypes were defined by identical inferred V gene, J gene, and CDR3 amino acid sequence. Percentage overlap between repertoires was calculated by dividing the number of shared unique clonotypes by the size of the smaller repertoire. Three approaches were used to assess repertoire richness: RTK rarefaction, the Chao1 estimator, and Recon v2.1 estimates of unobserved clonotypes. For all TCRbeta clonotypes obtained by the gDNA method from a few donors, generation probabilities were computed with OLGA. TCRdb took this table from immuneACCESS and kept in-frame rearrangements with V and J called. Such tables lack part of the clones; where checked against another copy, unresolved V genes explain under half of the gap, and the rest is unexplained. D and trimming come from the DNA, and the V and J calls and clone size come from that table. This sample comprises 1.6 million or so clones, over 95% of them detected only once. The ten largest account for approximately 1.2% of the sample.

Material for sequencing was naive CD4+ T cells sorted from blood. The cell subset or site label on this specimen signifies: CD45RA+ positively selected. The origin of this receptor is a man under 40 in good health.

The DNA sequence reads TGTGCCAGCAGCTTGCCCGGACAGGGGGGAGCCGAGCAGTACTTC. Its amino acids are CASSLPGQGGAEQYF. The rearranged chain carries TRBV5-4 and TRBJ2-7, with TRBD1 matching 10 junction bases. The germline V gene (reference sequence) specifies SGHNT as CDR1 and YYREEE as CDR2. V is cut back by 1 base and J by 6 bases, with 7 bases in the junction unmatched. The CDR3 has 15 amino acids, counting the end cysteine and phenylalanine. The retained sequence is limited to the CDR3, 45 bases, with the frame set at the first base.